This T cell receptor beta chain emerged from a study of naive and memory T cell subsets. After CD4 positive bead selection, the CD4-negative fraction gave CD8 T cells. The V end was cut by 6 bases, the J end by 5 bases, with 16 bases between. The CDR3 has 14 residues. The beta constant-region primer was an equimolar mix of two oligonucleotides covering TRBC1 and TRBC2. The ligated cDNA underwent four PCR rounds using SP2 and nested alpha and beta constant-region primers. TCRdb reprocessed the UMI-ligation and nested PCR reads with MiXCR, giving one entry per CDR3 protein. The sample lists about 99,000 distinct CDR3 sequences, 14% occurring once. This clonotype was found a few times. Its antigen is undetermined. Whole-study findings and limits: In naive cells, over 95% of TCR sequences were seen only once. Possibly reflecting memory cells re-expressing CD45RA, a few larger clonotypes occurred in naive repertoires, especially CD8. Clonotypes are single alpha or beta chains, not paired receptors. From naive to CM, EM and EMRA, diversity decreased and Gini increased.

What was sequenced was naive CD8+ T cells from blood. The source of this sequence is a human donor in good health. This chain joins TRBV12-3 or TRBV12-4 and TRBJ2-5, with D perhaps matching TRBD2 (6 bases). CDR3 region: CASSEGLPGETQYF. As DNA, the CDR3 is TGTGCCAGCAGCGAAGGACTACCGGGCGAGACCCAGTACTTC.